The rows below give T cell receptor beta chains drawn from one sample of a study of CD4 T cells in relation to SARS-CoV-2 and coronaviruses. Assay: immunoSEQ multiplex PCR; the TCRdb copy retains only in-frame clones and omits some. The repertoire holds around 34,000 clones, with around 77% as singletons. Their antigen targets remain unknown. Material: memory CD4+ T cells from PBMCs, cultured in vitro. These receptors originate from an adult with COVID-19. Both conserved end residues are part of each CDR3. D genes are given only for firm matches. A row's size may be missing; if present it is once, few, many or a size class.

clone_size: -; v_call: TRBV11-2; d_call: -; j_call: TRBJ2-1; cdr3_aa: CASSLDPGDEQFF; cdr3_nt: TGTGCCAGCAGCTTAGATCCTGGGGATGAGCAGTTCTTC
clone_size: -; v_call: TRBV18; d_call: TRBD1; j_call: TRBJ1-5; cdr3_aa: CASSPLGQGSNQPQHF; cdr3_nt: TGTGCCAGCTCACCACTAGGACAGGGGAGCAATCAGCCCCAGCATTTT
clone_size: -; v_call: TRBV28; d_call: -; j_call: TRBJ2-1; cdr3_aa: CASFGRARNEQFF; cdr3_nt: TGTGCCAGCTTCGGCCGGGCCCGCAATGAGCAGTTCTTC
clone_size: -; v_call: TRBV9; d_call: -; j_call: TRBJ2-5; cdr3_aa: CASSVQGSETQYF; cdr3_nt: TGTGCCAGCAGCGTACAGGGTTCGGAGACCCAGTACTTC
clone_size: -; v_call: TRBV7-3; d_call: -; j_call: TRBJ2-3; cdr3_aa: CASSPNQAGTDTQYF; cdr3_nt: TGTGCCAGCAGCCCAAACCAAGCGGGCACAGATACGCAGTATTTT
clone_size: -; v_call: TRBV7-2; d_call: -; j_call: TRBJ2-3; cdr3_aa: CASSLTHTDTQYF; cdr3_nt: TGTGCCAGCAGCTTAACCCACACAGATACGCAGTATTTT
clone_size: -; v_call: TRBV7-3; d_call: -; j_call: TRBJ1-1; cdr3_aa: CASSFSGSTEAFF; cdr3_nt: TGTGCCAGCAGCTTTTCAGGGAGCACTGAAGCTTTCTTT
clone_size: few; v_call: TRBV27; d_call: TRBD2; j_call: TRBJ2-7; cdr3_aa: CASSSPFLAGGSYEQYF; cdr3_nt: TGTGCCAGCAGTTCCCCCTTTCTAGCGGGAGGGTCCTACGAGCAGTACTTC
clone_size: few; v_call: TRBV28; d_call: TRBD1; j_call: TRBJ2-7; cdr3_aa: CASSEGTGVSSYEQYF; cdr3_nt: TGTGCCAGCAGTGAAGGGACAGGGGTAAGCTCCTACGAGCAGTACTTC
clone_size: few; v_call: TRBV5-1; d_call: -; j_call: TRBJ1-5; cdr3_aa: CASPRGCQPQHF; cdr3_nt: TGCGCCAGCCCAAGGGGGTGTCAGCCCCAGCATTTT
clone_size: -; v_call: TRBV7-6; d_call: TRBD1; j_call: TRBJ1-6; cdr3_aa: CASSLEGGQGHSPLHF; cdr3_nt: TGTGCCAGCAGCTTAGAGGGGGGACAGGGTCACTCACCCCTCCACTTT
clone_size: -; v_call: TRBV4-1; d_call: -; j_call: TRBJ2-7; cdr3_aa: CASSPSVDILTYEQYF; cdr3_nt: TGCGCCAGCAGCCCCTCAGTGGATATTCTTACCTACGAGCAGTACTTC
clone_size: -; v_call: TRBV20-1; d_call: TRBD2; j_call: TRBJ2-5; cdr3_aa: CSASSGGDQETQYF; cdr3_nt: TGCAGTGCTAGTTCGGGAGGGGACCAAGAGACCCAGTACTTC
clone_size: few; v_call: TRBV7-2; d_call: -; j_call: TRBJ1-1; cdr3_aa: CASSLVGFETVGTEAFF; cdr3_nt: TGTGCCAGCAGCTTAGTCGGATTTGAGACAGTGGGGACTGAAGCTTTCTTT
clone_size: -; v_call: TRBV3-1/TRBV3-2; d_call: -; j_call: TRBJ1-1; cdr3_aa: CASSQGRTEAFF; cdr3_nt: TGTGCCAGCAGTCAGGGGAGGACTGAAGCTTTCTTT
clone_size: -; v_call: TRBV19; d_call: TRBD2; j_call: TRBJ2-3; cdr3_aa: CASSKREATQYF; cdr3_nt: TGTGCCAGTAGTAAACGGGAGGCTACGCAGTATTTT
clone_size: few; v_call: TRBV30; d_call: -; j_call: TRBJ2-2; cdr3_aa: CAWSVLGELFF; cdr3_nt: TGTGCCTGGAGTGTACTCGGGGAGCTGTTTTTT
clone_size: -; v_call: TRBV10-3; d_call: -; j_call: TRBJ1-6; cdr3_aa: CAISDRDNSPLHF; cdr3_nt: TGTGCCATCAGTGACAGGGATAATTCACCCCTCCACTTT
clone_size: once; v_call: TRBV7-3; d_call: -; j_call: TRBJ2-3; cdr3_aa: CASSLTASTDTQYF; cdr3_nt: TGTGCCAGCAGCCTCACTGCTAGCACAGATACGCAGTATTTT
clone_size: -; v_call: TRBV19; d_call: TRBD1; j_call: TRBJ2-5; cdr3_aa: CASSTGTDQETQYF; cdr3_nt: TGTGCCAGTAGTACCGGGACAGATCAAGAGACCCAGTACTTC